This record looks at one TCR beta chain sequence and its context. Its antigen is as yet unknown. The length of the CDR3 is 16 residues. Looked up from germline, CDR1 is MNHEY and CDR2 is SMNVEV (reference sequence). The V and J ends lost 2 bases and 4 bases respectively, with 18 bases between them. The data were obtained in a study of T cells after yellow fever vaccination. General study results and limits: Of the clonotypes, a small share occurred in both CD4 and CD8 compartments.

Each CDR3 protein gets one entry after TCRdb re-called the 5' RACE reads with MiXCR. The sample holds 400,000 or so distinct CDR3 sequences, around a tenth seen once. This receptor was identified in a man between 18 and 29 years old who received the YFV17D yellow fever vaccine. The chain couples TRBV27 to TRBJ2-7; possibly TRBD1 for D (6 bases). Sequenced here: PBMCs, sampled on the day of the first yellow fever vaccination. CDR3 loop: CASSLAPTGLGYEQYF. The CDR3 DNA is TGTGCCAGCAGTTTAGCCCCGACAGGCTTGGGGTACGAGCAGTACTTC.